This TCR beta chain originates from a study of PD-1 blockade in classical Hodgkin lymphoma. The V gene's germline CDR1 is LGHNT and CDR2 FRNRAP. The CDR3 runs to 16 residues. The ends lost 1 base at V and 5 bases at J; junction bases unmatched: 3. Study-level findings and limits: The study found complete responders had baseline diversity similar to newly diagnosed patients. Reports indicated that newly diagnosed patients had lower baseline TCR diversity than healthy donors did. By C4D1 there was a significant rise in CD4+ TCR diversity but not in CD8+ TCR diversity.

TCRdb keeps only in-frame clones here, not all; method: immunoSEQ multiplex PCR. The table has 10,000 to 15,000 clones, about nine tenths seen once; the top ten hold 8% to 11%. This clone was seen once. Its specificity is unknown. Every patient experienced relapse after autologous stem cell transplantation, and brentuximab vedotin exposure varied. Patients' outcomes at their best amounted to complete response, partial response or progressive disease. This receptor was obtained from a human donor with classical Hodgkin lymphoma. The sample was peripheral blood mononuclear cells (PBMCs), taken at baseline. This chain joins TRBV12-5 and TRBJ2-3, with 13 positions matching TRBD2. CDR3 in amino acids: CASGLATSGGRDTQYF. CDR3 nucleotides: TGTGCTAGTGGTTTGGCGACTAGCGGGGGGCGAGATACGCAGTATTTT.